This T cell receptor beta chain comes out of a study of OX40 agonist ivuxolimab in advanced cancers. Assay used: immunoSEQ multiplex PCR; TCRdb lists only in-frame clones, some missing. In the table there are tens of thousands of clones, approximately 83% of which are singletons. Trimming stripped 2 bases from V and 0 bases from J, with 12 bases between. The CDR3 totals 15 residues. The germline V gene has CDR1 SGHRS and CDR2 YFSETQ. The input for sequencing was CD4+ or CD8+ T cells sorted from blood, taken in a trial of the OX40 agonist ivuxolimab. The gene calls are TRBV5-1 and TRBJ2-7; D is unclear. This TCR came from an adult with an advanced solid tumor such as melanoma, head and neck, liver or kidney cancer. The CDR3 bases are TGCGCCAGCAGCTTTAACGACGTGGGCTCCTACGAGCAGTACTTC. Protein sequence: CASSFNDVGSYEQYF. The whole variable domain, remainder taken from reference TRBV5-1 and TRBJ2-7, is KAGVTQTPRYLIKTRGQQVTLSCSPISGHRSVSWYQQTPGQGLQFLFEYFSETQRNKGNFPGRFSGRQFSNSRSEMNVSTLELGDSALYLCASSFNDVGSYEQYFGPGTRLTVT.